The text below deals with one TCR beta chain. It has no known antigen specificity. Base qualities are not at hand, and no much larger clone is one base apart. This specimen includes other DNA sequences encoding the same CDR3. The donors were healthy, HIV-negative adults with no recently reported acute infections or vaccinations. Only Caucasian adults living in Nashville, Tennessee, USA were represented among the donors. CD4+ T cells were enriched by magnetic negative selection, after which naive cells were positively selected on CD45RA and the negative fraction was taken as the memory subset. After blood collection by leukapheresis, PBMCs were isolated using Ficoll-Histopaque density gradient centrifugation and then cryopreserved in the vapor phase of liquid nitrogen. Purity and quantity of every magnetically sorted T cell population were checked by analytical flow cytometry. Genomic DNA was isolated from every sorted fraction and measured by UV absorbance on a Nanodrop 2000c.

Using the deep immunoSEQ assay, TCR CDR3 regions were amplified from genomic DNA by multiplex PCR. Extracted genomic DNA from each cell subset was distributed evenly across all wells of several immunoSEQ 96-well plates, and each plate was treated as a replicate. For sorted subsets, about 0.2 ug genomic DNA, equal to tens of thousands of T cell genomes, was loaded into each replicate PCR. Purified libraries were quantified with a Qubit 3.0 fluorometer, sized on a Bioanalyzer 2100, and re-quantified with the KAPA Library Quantification kit. A separate single-read 150-cycle Illumina NextSeq 550 flow cell was used to sequence each immunoSEQ 96-well plate. In the original analysis: The immunoSEQ output contained only junctional sequences without quality scores, so filtering could not match that applied to full-length reads. To assign V/J genes and CDR3, sequences were annotated using PyIR, a Python wrapper for IgBLAST v1.9, with IMGT germline references. Any read was removed if the V/J assignment was weak (E-value above 1e-6), the CDR3 was missing, or the read contained stop codons, out-of-frame junctions, or ambiguous translated residues. A V3J clonotype was defined by an identical inferred V gene, J gene, and CDR3 amino acid sequence. Percentage overlap between repertoires was computed as shared unique clonotypes divided by the size of the smaller repertoire. Richness of each repertoire was evaluated using RTK rarefaction, the Chao1 estimator, and Recon v2.1 estimates of unobserved clonotypes. Generation probabilities for all TCRbeta clonotypes obtained by the gDNA method from a handful of donors were computed using OLGA. Sourced from immuneACCESS, this table was stored by TCRdb with only in-frame sequences that have V and J called. A share of the clones is absent; for the studies checked, an unresolved V gene accounts for under half, and the remainder has no known explanation. V, J and clone size reflect that table, while D and trimming were determined from the DNA. Across this sample there are 2 million to 2.5 million clones, with around 93% seen only once. Approximately 0.4% of the sample goes to the ten largest clones.

The junction shows trimming of 6 bases on V and 3 bases on J, and the gene matches do not reach 6 bases of it. Looking up the germline V gene yields CDR1 KGHSH and CDR2 LQKENI. Reading from cysteine to phenylalanine, the CDR3 counts 14 amino acids. Just CDR3 DNA is preserved here, 42 bases in frame from base 1. The data are from a study of shared clonotypes between healthy human individuals (dated by TCRdb to 2020 to 2022). Looking at the study overall: A couple of women and a few men aged 18 to 49 years were included in the cohort. To increase sequencing depth and limit assay-specific biases, TCR repertoire library preparation and sequencing were carried out by different laboratories using diverse techniques. Blood TCR repertoires of about 5 healthy adults were deeply sequenced to estimate repertoire size and the extent of clonotype sharing between individuals. Per donor, three plates each were used for CD4 naive and CD4 memory, two for CD8 naive, and one for CD8 memory. Between about 0.9 and 9 billion PBMCs per donor were obtained by leukapheresis. What the study reported, not specific to this receptor: Compared with non-shared clonotypes, the clonotypes found in all four sorted-subset donors had higher generation probabilities. Based on pairwise subsampling, the degree of clonotype sharing among donors was expected to be affected by sequencing depth. The small number of donors limited the genetic and exposure-history diversity represented. Sharing across a few donors was observed for 5% to 6.5% of naive CD4, over 3% of naive CD8, 2% to 2.5% of memory CD4, and less than 0.45% of memory CD8 clonotypes. Larger estimated clonotype richness was generally found for naive subsets than for memory subsets. Even with the large sequencing depth, rarefaction of the sorted-subset datasets indicated that sequencing was incomplete. Sampling was limited to blood, and TCR repertoires in tissue likely differ from TCR repertoires in blood.

Source material: naive CD4+ T cells from PBMCs. The cell subset or site label here, explained by the study, means: CD45RA+ positively selected. The source of this sequence is a man in his late teens or twenties in good health. Some clones in this sample may be carry-over from other donors' samples. Recombination linked TRBV18 to TRBJ2-7, and TRBD1 matches 9 of the central bases. In nucleotide form, the sequence is TGTGCCAGCTCCCAGGGACAGGGTCTCTACGAGCAGTACTTC. Translation gives CASSQGQGLYEQYF.